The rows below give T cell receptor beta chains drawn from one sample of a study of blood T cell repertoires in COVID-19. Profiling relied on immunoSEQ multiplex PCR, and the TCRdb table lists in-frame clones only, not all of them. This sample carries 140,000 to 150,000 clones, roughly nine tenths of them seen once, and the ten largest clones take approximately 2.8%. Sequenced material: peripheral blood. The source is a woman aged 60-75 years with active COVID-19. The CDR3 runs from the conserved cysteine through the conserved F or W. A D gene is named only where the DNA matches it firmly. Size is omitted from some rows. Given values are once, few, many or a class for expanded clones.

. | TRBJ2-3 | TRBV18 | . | CASSRTGHPSTDTQYF | TGTGCCAGCTCGAGAACAGGTCACCCTAGCACAGATACGCAGTATTTT
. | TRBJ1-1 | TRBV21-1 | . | CASSKQGLTEAFF | TGTGCCAGCAGCAAACAGGGGCTAACTGAAGCTTTCTTT
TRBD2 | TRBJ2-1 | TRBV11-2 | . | CASSLVQAGVNEQFF | TGTGCCAGCAGCTTAGTTCAAGCGGGGGTAAATGAGCAGTTCTTC
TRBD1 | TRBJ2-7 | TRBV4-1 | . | CASSQEQGNYEQYF | TGCGCCAGCAGCCAAGAACAGGGGAACTACGAGCAGTACTTC
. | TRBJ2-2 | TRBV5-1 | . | CASSLRTLGGTGELFF | TGCGCCAGCAGCCTACGGACCCTCGGAGGGACCGGGGAGCTGTTTTTT
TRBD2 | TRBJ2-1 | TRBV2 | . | CASSEAAGTSGSWYEQFF | TGTGCCAGCAGTGAAGCGGCCGGGACTAGCGGGAGTTGGTATGAGCAGTTCTTC
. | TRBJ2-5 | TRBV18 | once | CASSSTVQETQYF | TGTGCCAGCTCCTCGACAGTCCAAGAGACCCAGTACTTC
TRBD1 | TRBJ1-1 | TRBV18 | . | CASSPTGGNTEAFF | TGTGCCAGCTCACCGACAGGGGGCAACACTGAAGCTTTCTTT
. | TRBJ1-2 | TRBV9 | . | CASSVGSTLFYGYTF | TGTGCCAGCAGCGTAGGAAGCACCCTTTTCTATGGCTACACCTTC
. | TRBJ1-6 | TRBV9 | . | CASSVALRNSPLHF | TGTGCCAGCAGCGTAGCACTACGGAATTCACCCCTCCACTTT
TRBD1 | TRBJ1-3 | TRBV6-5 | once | CASRRTGAGNTIYF | TGTGCCAGCAGGCGGACAGGGGCTGGAAACACCATATATTTT
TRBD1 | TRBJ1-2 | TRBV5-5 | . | CASSSGTGSHYGYTF | TGTGCCAGCAGCTCCGGGACAGGGTCTCACTATGGCTACACCTTC
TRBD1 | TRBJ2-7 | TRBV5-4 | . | CASSLPHRGVNEQYF | TGTGCCAGCAGCCTACCTCACAGGGGAGTAAACGAGCAGTACTTC
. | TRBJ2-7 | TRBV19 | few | CASSIDGRYEQYF | TGTGCCAGTAGTATAGATGGCAGATACGAGCAGTACTTC
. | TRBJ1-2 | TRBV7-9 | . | CASSLQGQIYGYTF | TGTGCCAGCAGCTTACAGGGGCAGATCTATGGCTACACCTTC
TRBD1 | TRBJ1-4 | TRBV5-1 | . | CASSLGTGNEKLFF | TGCGCCAGCAGCCTGGGGACAGGGAATGAAAAACTGTTTTTT
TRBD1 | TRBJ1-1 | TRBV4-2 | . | CASSQAEGATGTEAFF | TGTGCCAGCAGCCAAGCGGAGGGGGCCACGGGAACTGAAGCTTTCTTT
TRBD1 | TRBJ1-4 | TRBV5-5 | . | CASSWPDRGARINEKLFF | TGTGCCAGCAGCTGGCCTGACAGGGGGGCTAGGATAAATGAAAAACTGTTTTTT
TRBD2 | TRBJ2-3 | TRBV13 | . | CASTPAREIDTQYF | TGTGCCAGCACCCCCGCGCGGGAGATAGATACGCAGTATTTT
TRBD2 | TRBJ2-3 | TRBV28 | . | CASSPGLAGWSTDTQYF | TGTGCCAGCAGTCCCGGACTAGCGGGGTGGAGCACAGATACGCAGTATTTT
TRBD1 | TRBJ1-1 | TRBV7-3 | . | CASSLTRQGNTEAFF | TGTGCCAGCAGCTTAACGAGACAGGGCAACACTGAAGCTTTCTTT
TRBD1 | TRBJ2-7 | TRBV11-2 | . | CASSYPGQGVEQYF | TGTGCCAGCAGCTACCCGGGACAGGGAGTCGAGCAGTACTTC
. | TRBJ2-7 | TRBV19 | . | CASSRGESYEQYF | TGTGCCAGTAGCAGGGGGGAATCCTACGAGCAGTACTTC
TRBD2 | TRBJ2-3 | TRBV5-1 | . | CASSQGLAQDTQYF | TGCGCCAGCAGCCAGGGACTAGCACAGGATACGCAGTATTTT
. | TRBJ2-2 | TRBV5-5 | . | CASSKAGQNTGELFF | TGTGCCAGCAGCAAAGCGGGACAGAACACCGGGGAGCTGTTTTTT
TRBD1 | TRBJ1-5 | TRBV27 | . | CASRVTGDQPQHF | TGTGCCAGCAGGGTGACAGGGGATCAGCCCCAGCATTTT
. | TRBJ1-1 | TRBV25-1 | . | CASSEAMGSRAFF | TGTGCCAGCAGTGAGGCAATGGGGAGCCGGGCTTTCTTT
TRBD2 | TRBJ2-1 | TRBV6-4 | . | CASTKLAGDLVYSYNEQFF | TGTGCCAGCACTAAACTAGCGGGAGACCTAGTTTATTCCTACAATGAGCAGTTCTTC
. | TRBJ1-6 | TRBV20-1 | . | CSASSAGGNSPLHF | TGCAGTGCTAGTTCGGCCGGAGGGAATTCACCCCTCCACTTT
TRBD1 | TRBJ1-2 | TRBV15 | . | CATSQGDYGYTF | TGTGCCACCAGCCAGGGGGACTATGGCTACACCTTC
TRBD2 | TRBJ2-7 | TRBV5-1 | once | CASRDREGIGDEQYF | TGCGCCAGCAGGGATCGGGAGGGGATTGGCGACGAGCAGTACTTC
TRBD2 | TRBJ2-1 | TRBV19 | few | CASSNGAGRSYNEQFF | TGTGCCAGTAGTAACGGAGCGGGGAGGTCCTACAATGAGCAGTTCTTC
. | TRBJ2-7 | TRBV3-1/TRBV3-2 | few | CASSIRGIDEQYF | TGTGCCAGCAGCATTAGAGGGATCGACGAGCAGTACTTC
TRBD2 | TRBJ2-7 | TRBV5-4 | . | CASSALAAPREQYF | TGTGCCAGCAGCGCGCTAGCGGCCCCGCGGGAGCAGTACTTC
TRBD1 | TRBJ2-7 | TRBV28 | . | CASRETGNHEQYF | TGTGCCAGCAGGGAGACAGGGAATCACGAGCAGTACTTC
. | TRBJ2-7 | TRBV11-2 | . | CASSYQGSNEQYF | TGTGCCAGCAGCTACCAGGGTAGCAACGAGCAGTACTTC
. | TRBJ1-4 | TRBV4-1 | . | CASSQDPWAREKLFF | TGCGCCAGCAGCCAAGACCCCTGGGCCAGGGAAAAACTGTTTTTT
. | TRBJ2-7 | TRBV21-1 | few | CASSNGQNSYEQYF | TGTGCCAGCAGCAATGGACAGAACTCCTACGAGCAGTACTTC
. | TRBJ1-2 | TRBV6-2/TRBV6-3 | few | CASSYMGWTEYGYTF | TGTGCCAGCAGTTACATGGGGTGGACAGAATATGGCTACACCTTC
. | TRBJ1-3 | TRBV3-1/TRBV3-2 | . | CASSQAGRPSGNTIYF | TGTGCCAGCAGCCAAGCAGGCAGGCCCTCTGGAAACACCATATATTTT
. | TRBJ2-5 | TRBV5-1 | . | CASSRGSGETQYF | TGCGCCAGCAGTCGGGGGTCTGGAGAGACCCAGTACTTC
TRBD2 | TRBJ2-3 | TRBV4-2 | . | CASSPTNRLAALSTDTQYF | TGTGCCAGCAGCCCAACCAACCGACTAGCGGCACTTAGCACAGATACGCAGTATTTT
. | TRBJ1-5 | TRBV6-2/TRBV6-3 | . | CASSASGTRREPQHF | TGTGCCAGCAGCGCTTCCGGGACGAGGAGGGAGCCCCAGCATTTT
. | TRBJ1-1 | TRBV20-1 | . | CSARAGEEAFF | TGCAGTGCTAGAGCCGGGGAAGAAGCTTTCTTT
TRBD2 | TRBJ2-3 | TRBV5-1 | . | CASSFSSGSRTDTQYF | TGCGCCAGCAGCTTCTCTAGCGGGAGTCGTACAGATACGCAGTATTTT
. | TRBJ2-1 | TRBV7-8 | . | CASSRAASSYNEQFF | TGTGCCAGCAGCCGAGCGGCAAGCTCCTACAATGAGCAGTTCTTC
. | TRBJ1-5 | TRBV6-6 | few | CASNDSPRPQHF | TGTGCCAGCAATGACAGCCCGAGGCCCCAGCATTTT
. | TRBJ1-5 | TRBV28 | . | CASSPPQASNQPQHF | TGTGCCAGCAGTCCCCCGCAGGCTAGCAATCAGCCCCAGCATTTT
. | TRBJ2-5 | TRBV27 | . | CASRSAAQTQYF | TGTGCCAGCAGGAGCGCCGCGCAGACCCAGTACTTC
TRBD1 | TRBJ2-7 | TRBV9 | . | CASSALGTGTSYEQYF | TGTGCCAGCAGCGCCTTGGGGACAGGTACCTCCTACGAGCAGTACTTC
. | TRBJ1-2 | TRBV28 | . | CASSPPWRGDGYTF | TGTGCCAGCAGTCCACCCTGGAGGGGAGATGGCTACACCTTC
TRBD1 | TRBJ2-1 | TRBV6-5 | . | CASIRDRAWNEQFF | TGTGCCAGCATCCGGGACAGGGCTTGGAATGAGCAGTTCTTC
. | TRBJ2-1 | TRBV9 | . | CASSPQRLANEQFF | TGTGCCAGCAGCCCCCAGAGGCTGGCCAATGAGCAGTTCTTC